This note documents a single T cell receptor beta chain sequence. What this receptor recognizes is not known. No much larger clonotype is one base removed from it; base qualities were not supplied. The sample is drawn from a study of response to subunit inactivated influenza vaccine (dated by TCRdb to the late 2010s). As for the study more broadly: Deep quantitative profiling of the T cell receptor repertoire was used in the study to follow responses to a trivalent subunit inactivated influenza vaccine.

The library was made by RT-PCR. The instrument was an Illumina HiSeq 2500. TCRdb trimmed the raw reads at Q25, called clones with MiXCR and kept productive beta chains. Rows matching on CDR3 protein sequence are summarized as one entry with the most common DNA and genes. Recorded for this sample are hundreds of thousands of distinct CDR3 sequences; approximately 7.6% of them occurred a single time. In total, the top ten clones hold approximately 13% of the sample. What the authors observed across the whole study: It was suggested by the authors that each seasonal influenza vaccination may recruit only a limited number of new T cells.

Compared with germline, V lacks 0 bases and J lacks 4 bases; bases without a gene match: 3. CDR1 and CDR2, looked up from the germline V gene (reference sequence), are LGHDT and YNNKEL. From cysteine to phenylalanine, the CDR3 is 14 amino acids long. Of the read, only the CDR3 DNA is kept; its 42 bases are in frame from base 1. The chain couples TRBV3-1 to TRBJ2-7; TRBD1 lines up with 7 middle nucleotides. Sequenced here: PBMCs from blood, sampled 23 to 25 months after vaccination. The source is a man aged 50 to 69 who received an inactivated influenza vaccine. Donor details come from another sample of the same person, matched by shared clones. The CDR3 corresponds to CASSQEYRGYEQYF. The sequenced DNA is TGTGCCAGCAGCCAAGAATACAGGGGTTACGAGCAGTACTTC.